This entry lists 30 T cell receptor beta chains sequenced from one sample in a study of blood T cell repertoires in COVID-19. Generated by immunoSEQ multiplex PCR, the TCRdb table keeps only in-frame clones and is missing some. The top ten hold around an eighth of the sample, which has under 250,000 clones, more than 70% seen once. Sequenced input: peripheral blood. The source of these receptors is a man aged 80 or over with acute or convalescent COVID-19.

The chain combines TRBV14 with TRBJ1-4; TRBD1 aligns across 7 bases. V lost 2 bases and J lost 3; bases outside the gene matches: 9. Germline V lookup: CDR1 SGHDN, CDR2 FVKESK. This CDR3 comprises 17 residues. CDR3 sequence: CASSQTQGRMANEKLFF. Written as DNA, the CDR3 is TGTGCCAGCAGCCAAACACAGGGGCGGATGGCTAATGAAAAACTGTTTTTT. Drawing the rest from reference TRBV14 and TRBJ1-4, the complete variable domain is EAGVTQFPSHSVIEKGQTVTLRCDPISGHDNLYWYRRVMGKEIKFLLHFVKESKQDESGMPNNRFLAERTGGTYSTLKVQPAELEDSGVYFCASSQTQGRMANEKLFFGSGTQLSVL.

V usage is TRBV3-1 (or the pseudogene TRBV3-2) and J usage is TRBJ1-2, with D possibly being TRBD1 (6 bases). Per the germline V gene, CDR1 is LGHDT and CDR2 is YNNKEL (reference sequence). V gave up 5 bases and J gave up 3 bases, with 13 bases separating them. The CDR3 runs to 14 residues. DNA of the CDR3: TGTGCCAGCAGCGCACAAGGACAGCACTATGGCTACACCTTC. It is translated as CASSAQGQHYGYTF.

V gene TRBV6-5 combines with J gene TRBJ1-2; D is undetermined. V lost 5 bases to trimming and J lost 7 bases, with 14 bases between them. This CDR3 region has 13 residues. Germline V gene data show CDR1 as MNHEY and CDR2 as SVGAGI. The CDR3 DNA reads as TGTGCCAGCAGTAACTGGCTTTATGGTGGCTACACCTTC. It translates to CASSNWLYGGYTF.

The rearrangement uses TRBV29-1 and TRBJ1-2, with D perhaps TRBD1 (5 bases). This CDR3 is 11 amino acids long. V lost 2 bases and J 6 bases, leaving 7 bases between the germline ends. Germline V lookup: CDR1 SQVTM, CDR2 ANQGSEA. This chain's CDR3 is CSVESGDGYTF. CDR3 nucleotides: TGCAGCGTTGAATCGGGGGATGGCTACACCTTC.

J is TRBJ1-1 and V is TRBV19; the D is unclear. Germline V lookup: CDR1 LNHDA, CDR2 SQIVND (reference sequence). V dropped 3 bases and J dropped 1 base, with 6 bases sitting between them. This CDR3 is built from 13 residues. The CDR3 sequence is CASSIYQNTEAFF. The CDR3 DNA reads as TGTGCCAGTAGTATCTATCAGAACACTGAAGCTTTCTTT.

The J gene is TRBJ1-3, the V gene TRBV5-1, with D possibly being TRBD1 (5 bases). The CDR3 loop spans 14 amino acids. Trimming cost V 4 bases and J 0 bases, with 8 bases left between them. CDR1 is SGHRS, CDR2 YFSETQ, per germline. The CDR3 region is CASSIDSSGNTIYF. Here the CDR3 DNA reads TGCGCCAGCAGCATTGACAGCTCTGGAAACACCATATATTTT. The entire variable domain, with the rest obtained from reference TRBV5-1 and TRBJ1-3, is as follows: KAGVTQTPRYLIKTRGQQVTLSCSPISGHRSVSWYQQTPGQGLQFLFEYFSETQRNKGNFPGRFSGRQFSNSRSEMNVSTLELGDSALYLCASSIDSSGNTIYFGEGSWLTVV.

This clone was seen a single time. CDR3 sequence: CASSFRQGGPYEQYF. The CDR3 coding sequence is TGTGCCAGCAGCTTTCGACAGGGTGGTCCCTACGAGCAGTACTTC. This chain links TRBV11-2 with TRBJ2-7, with 7 bases identical to TRBD1. Germline trimming cut 3 bases from V and 2 bases from J; bases unmatched to any gene: 7. The germline CDR1 and CDR2 sequences are SGHAT and FQNNGV. This CDR3 is built from 15 residues.

The chain is built from TRBV6-5 and TRBJ1-6; TRBD1 might be the D (5 bases). The ends were cut back, 4 bases at V and 7 bases at J, with 14 bases in the middle. Germline V lookup: CDR1 MNHEY, CDR2 SVGAGI. The CDR3 loop spans 15 amino acids. Here the CDR3 reads CASSSSLGVNSPLHF. The CDR3 coding sequence is TGTGCCAGCAGTTCCTCGTTAGGGGTGAATTCACCCCTCCACTTT.

The V gene is TRBV6-6, the J gene TRBJ2-7; D unresolved. Between the trimmed V and J ends, which lost 5 bases and 0 bases, there was a span of 11 bases. This CDR3 region has 14 residues. The germline V gene has CDR1 MNHNY and CDR2 SVGAGI (reference sequence). CDR3 sequence reads: CASSDWPSSYEQYF. The CDR3, as DNA: TGTGCCAGCAGTGACTGGCCTAGCTCCTACGAGCAGTACTTC.

The chain uses TRBV2 and TRBJ2-7; TRBD1 is a possible D gene (6 bases). This CDR3 comprises 16 residues. V was cut by 5 bases and J by 3 bases, with 20 bases left in between. Germline V CDR1 and CDR2: SNHLY, FYNNEI. This CDR3 reads CASSPPTGNINYEQYF. CDR3 in DNA: TGTGCCAGCAGTCCCCCAACAGGGAATATAAACTACGAGCAGTACTTC.

This chain connects TRBV6-6 to TRBJ2-5, with D maybe TRBD1 (5 bases). The V gene lost 2 bases and the J gene lost 2 bases, with 6 bases spanning the gap. This CDR3 is 13 amino acids long. Germline CDR1 is MNHNY and CDR2 is SVGAGI (reference sequence). The CDR3 sequence is CASSYGHQETQYF. CDR3 nucleotides: TGTGCCAGCAGTTACGGACATCAAGAGACCCAGTACTTC.

The chain recombines TRBV5-1 with TRBJ2-3; D might be TRBD1 (6 bases). CDR1 and CDR2 (germline): SGHRS, YFSETQ. V was clipped by 4 bases and J by 3 bases, with 15 bases between them. This CDR3 is built from 15 residues. CDR3 amino acids: CASSPGTQGTDTQYF. Here the CDR3 DNA reads TGCGCCAGCAGCCCAGGGACCCAGGGGACAGATACGCAGTATTTT. Variable domain in full (rest from reference TRBV5-1 and TRBJ2-3): KAGVTQTPRYLIKTRGQQVTLSCSPISGHRSVSWYQQTPGQGLQFLFEYFSETQRNKGNFPGRFSGRQFSNSRSEMNVSTLELGDSALYLCASSPGTQGTDTQYFGPGTRLTVL.

This clone was seen only once. The chain recombines TRBV19 with TRBJ2-2; the D is unclear. Trimming took 0 bases from V and 5 from J, leaving 13 bases between them. CDR1 and CDR2 (germline): LNHDA, SQIVND (reference sequence). CDR3 length: 16 residues. CDR3 residues: CASSIESRLVTGELFF. For the CDR3, the DNA is TGTGCCAGTAGTATAGAAAGCAGGCTGGTGACCGGGGAGCTGTTTTTT.

This rearrangement joins TRBV9 to TRBJ1-2, with D possibly being TRBD1 (5 bases). Trimming took off 0 bases at V and 2 bases at J, with 11 bases between the two ends. Germline CDR1 is SGDLS and CDR2 is YYNGEE. The CDR3 spans 15 residues. CDR3: CASSVAGGRNYGYTF. The CDR3 DNA follows: TGTGCCAGCAGCGTAGCTGGGGGGAGGAACTATGGCTACACCTTC.

The genes are TRBV19 and TRBJ2-7, with D unclear. Germline V gene data show CDR1 as LNHDA and CDR2 as SQIVND (reference sequence). The CDR3 consists of 12 residues. The ends were cut back, 6 bases at V and 6 bases at J, with 12 bases in the middle. CDR3 in DNA: TGTGCCAGTAGCCCTACCGGTTCCGAGCAGTACTTC. This encodes CASSPTGSEQYF. Full variable domain (outside the CDR3, taken from reference TRBV19 and TRBJ2-7): DGGITQSPKYLFRKEGQNVTLSCEQNLNHDAMYWYRQDPGQGLRLIYYSQIVNDFQKGDIAEGYSVSREKKESFPLTVTSAQKNPTAFYLCASSPTGSEQYFGPGTRLTVT.

V and J are TRBV19 and TRBJ2-7, with TRBD1 identical over 7 bases. V dropped 11 bases and J dropped 1; count of bases not matched to a gene: 8. Germline loops: CDR1 LNHDA, CDR2 SQIVND (reference sequence). The CDR3 runs to 13 residues. The CDR3 coding sequence is TGTGCCGTAGGAGACAGGGTATCCTACGAGCAGTACTTC. Amino acids: CAVGDRVSYEQYF.

The chain couples TRBV6-2 or TRBV6-3 to TRBJ1-1, with 7 bases aligning to TRBD1. The germline V gene encodes CDR1 MNHEY and CDR2 SVGEGT. The CDR3 is made up of 13 amino acids. J was trimmed by 4 bases and V by 4 bases; bases with no gene match: 3. This CDR3 reads CASSSWTGTEAFF. CDR3 in DNA: TGTGCCAGCAGTTCCTGGACAGGCACTGAAGCTTTCTTT.

This clone was counted between two and nine times. This chain links TRBV24-1 with TRBJ2-2, with TRBD1 matching over 7 bases. The CDR3 runs to 14 residues. V lost 7 bases and J lost 5; bases outside the gene matches: 6. From germline, CDR1 is KGHDR and CDR2 SFDVKD. The CDR3 loop is CATRETGQTGELFF. DNA for the CDR3: TGTGCCACCAGAGAGACAGGGCAGACCGGGGAGCTGTTTTTT.

The chain uses TRBV27 and TRBJ2-2; TRBD2 is a possible D gene (6 bases). The CDR3 totals 17 residues. V lost 4 bases, J lost 6 bases, and 21 bases lay in between. CDR1 is MNHEY, CDR2 SMNVEV, per germline (reference sequence). This chain's CDR3 is CASSYFKGGTSPGELFF. The CDR3 DNA sequence: TGTGCCAGCAGTTACTTTAAGGGCGGGACTTCCCCCGGGGAGCTGTTTTTT.

The chain couples TRBV2 to TRBJ2-3, with 7 bases lining up with TRBD2. The V segment lost 4 bases and the J segment 4 bases; nucleotides outside the gene matches: 11. The length of the CDR3 is 16 residues. Germline values: CDR1 SNHLY, CDR2 FYNNEI. The CDR3: CASSVLGGSGPDTQYF. The CDR3 region has the DNA TGTGCCAGCAGTGTTCTCGGAGGTAGCGGGCCAGATACGCAGTATTTT.

The V call is TRBV2, the J call TRBJ1-4, with D possibly matching TRBD1 (5 bases). V shed 5 bases and J shed 7 bases, with 14 bases lying between them. Germline CDR1 SNHLY, CDR2 FYNNEI. This CDR3 has 14 amino acids. The CDR3 nucleotides read TGTGCCAGCAGTTTAGGGGTGATGGGTGAAAAACTGTTTTTT. This translates into CASSLGVMGEKLFF.

This chain joins TRBV14 and TRBJ2-5; D unclear. Germline V CDR1 and CDR2: SGHDN, FVKESK. Trimming cost V 4 bases and J 2 bases, with 8 bases left between them. This CDR3 has 13 amino acids. The CDR3 region has the DNA TGTGCCAGCAGCCTCCTACCACAAGAGACCCAGTACTTC. It is translated as CASSLLPQETQYF. The entire variable domain, with the rest obtained from reference TRBV14 and TRBJ2-5, is as follows: EAGVTQFPSHSVIEKGQTVTLRCDPISGHDNLYWYRRVMGKEIKFLLHFVKESKQDESGMPNNRFLAERTGGTYSTLKVQPAELEDSGVYFCASSLLPQETQYFGPGTRLLVL.

The chain joins TRBV6-2 or TRBV6-3 to TRBJ2-7; 9 positions match TRBD1. V lost 0 bases, J lost 12 bases, and 3 bases stayed unmatched. The CDR3 contains 12 residues. CDR1 and CDR2 (germline): MNHEY, SVGEGT. In nucleotides, the CDR3 is TGTGCCAGCAGTTACTCGCGGACAGGGGTGTACTTC. Protein product: CASSYSRTGVYF.

The chain couples TRBV6-1 to TRBJ2-7; possible D gene TRBD2, 5 bases. The CDR3 is 14 amino acids. The germline gives CDR1 MNHNS, CDR2 SASEGT. V lost 2 bases and J lost 5, with 13 bases in between. CDR3 sequence reads: CASSEKDPRDEQYF. DNA for the CDR3: TGTGCCAGCAGTGAAAAGGACCCGAGGGACGAGCAGTACTTC.

The chain is built from TRBV18 and TRBJ1-1, with 8 nucleotides matching TRBD1. Germline lookup yields CDR1 KGHSH and CDR2 LQKENI. V lost 6 bases, J lost 7 bases, and 19 bases stayed unmatched. The CDR3 consists of 17 residues. The CDR3 bases are TGTGCCAGCTCGCGAAACTCCGGGACAGGAGTTGTGGATGAAGCTTTCTTT. It translates to CASSRNSGTGVVDEAFF. The full variable domain, in which reference TRBV18 and TRBJ1-1 provide the parts outside the CDR3, is NAGVMQNPRHLVRRRGQEARLRCSPMKGHSHVYWYRQLPEEGLKFMVYLQKENIIDESGMPKERFSAEFPKEGPSILRIQQVVRGDSAAYFCASSRNSGTGVVDEAFFGQGTRLTVV.

The rearrangement joins TRBV9 to TRBJ2-7; perhaps TRBD2 as D (5 bases). The CDR3 sequence is 15 residues long. The V gene's germline CDR1 is SGDLS and CDR2 YYNGEE. Trimming removed 0 bases from V and 7 bases from J, with 17 bases in between. CDR3 bases: TGTGCCAGCAGCGTAGATAGCGCCTTCAGTGGAGAGCAGTACTTC. It specifies CASSVDSAFSGEQYF. The entire variable domain, with the rest obtained from reference TRBV9 and TRBJ2-7, is as follows: DSGVTQTPKHLITATGQRVTLRCSPRSGDLSVYWYQQSLDQGLQFLIQYYNGEERAKGNILERFSAQQFPDLHSELNLSSLELGDSALYFCASSVDSAFSGEQYFGPGTRLTVT.

This chain uses TRBV18 with TRBJ2-1; the match to TRBD1 covers 8 bases. The CDR3 totals 14 residues. CDR1 KGHSH and CDR2 LQKENI come from the germline V gene. V was clipped by 1 base and J by 9 bases; unmatched bases: 5. The CDR3 reads CASSPLGQESEQFF. DNA of the CDR3: TGTGCCAGCTCACCACTGGGACAGGAAAGTGAGCAGTTCTTC.

The sample holds a few counts of this clone. The CDR3 nucleotides are TGTGCCAGTAGATACTACAGGACAAACACCGGGGAGCTGTTTTTT. Translated: CASRYYRTNTGELFF. The V and J genes are TRBV19 and TRBJ2-2, with D perhaps TRBD1 (5 bases). CDR3 length equals 15 residues. The germline V gene encodes CDR1 LNHDA and CDR2 SQIVND (reference sequence). Deletions cut 6 bases from V and 2 bases from J, with 13 bases between.

V usage is TRBV2 and J usage is TRBJ1-4; D gene ambiguous. CDR1 and CDR2 (germline): SNHLY, FYNNEI. The CDR3 runs 18 residues. Trimming pared 6 bases from V and 0 bases from J, leaving 20 bases between. The CDR3 sequence is CASSWAIRSGATNEKLFF. As DNA, the CDR3 is TGTGCCAGCAGCTGGGCCATAAGATCGGGAGCAACTAATGAAAAACTGTTTTTT.

The CDR3 nucleotides read TGTGCCAGCAGCCTAAGCGGGGGCTCCTACAATGAGCAGTTCTTC. Translation: CASSLSGGSYNEQFF. J is TRBJ2-1 and V is TRBV7-2; TRBD2 agrees at 8 bases. CDR1 is SGHTA and CDR2 is FQGNSA in the germline V gene. This CDR3 spans 15 amino acids. Trimming at V came to 5 bases and at J to 0 bases, leaving 3 bases not matched to a gene. The variable domain in full, with the rest retrieved from reference TRBV7-2 and TRBJ2-1, is GAGVSQSPSNKVTEKGKDVELRCDPISGHTALYWYRQSLGQGLEFLIYFQGNSAPDKSGLPSDRFSAERTGGSVSTLTIQRTQQEDSAVYLCASSLSGGSYNEQFFGPGTRLTVL.